This TCR beta chain is drawn from a study of a mutant IDH1 vaccine in newly diagnosed glioma. Of note for this clone: Its antigen is not known.

V was trimmed by 7 bases and J by 0 bases, leaving 10 bases between them. The CDR3 runs 13 residues. The method was immunoSEQ multiplex PCR; TCRdb's version includes in-frame clones alone and lacks a portion of them. The table has about 72,000 clones, roughly 84% seen once. The time point was: week 23, last vaccination. Topical imiquimod was applied with each vaccine dose, which held 300 ug of mutant IDH1 20-mer peptide. Sequenced here: PBMCs, sampled from a glioma patient whose treatment included an IDH1 peptide vaccine. This sequence originates from a man between 18 and 29 years old with glioma. The genes are TRBV6-7 and TRBJ2-7; D ambiguous. TRBV6-7 is noted as an ORF with a role that remains uncertain. For the CDR3, the DNA is TGTGCCAGCAAGGAAATGAGCTCCTACGAGCAGTACTTC. It encodes CASKEMSSYEQYF.